Below are 30 T cell receptor beta chains sequenced from a single sample in a study of T cells in Graves' hyperthyroidism and ophthalmopathy. RNA transcripts provided the source from which TCR beta CDR3 regions were amplified. With the HTBI primer set, the TCR CDR3 went through a first round of RT-PCR. TCRdb processed the multiplex PCR reads anew with MiXCR; each CDR3 protein has one entry. The data show about 290,000 distinct CDR3 sequences, about an eighth seen once. Material for sequencing was blood. Receptor source: a woman aged 25 to 39 with Graves' hyperthyroidism that later progressed to Graves' ophthalmopathy.

The chain has TRBV7-9 and TRBJ2-3, with 9 bases identical to TRBD2. CDR3 length equals 18 residues. The V gene's germline CDR1 is SEHNR and CDR2 FQNEAQ (reference sequence). V was clipped by 5 bases and J by 5 bases; unmatched bases: 17. This CDR3 is CASSQQVVSGRSRDTQYF. CDR3 sequence (DNA): TGTGCCAGCAGCCAACAGGTTGTTAGCGGGAGATCGAGAGATACGCAGTATTTT.

This clonotype was seen at least ten times. V gene TRBV28 combines with J gene TRBJ2-3, with 7 bases identical to TRBD2. Trimming cost V 6 bases and J 0 bases; bases outside gene matches: 6. This CDR3 has 15 residues. Germline loops: CDR1 MDHEN, CDR2 SYDVKM. The CDR3 loop reads CASSLPGLSTDTQYF. The CDR3 region has the DNA TGTGCCAGCAGCCTCCCGGGACTAAGCACAGATACGCAGTATTTT.

This clonotype was observed at least ten times. The J gene is TRBJ2-5, the V gene TRBV7-9, with 8 bases lining up with TRBD2. The CDR3 spans 14 residues. Germline trimming cut 5 bases from V and 3 bases from J; bases unmatched to any gene: 5. Germline values: CDR1 SEHNR, CDR2 FQNEAQ (reference sequence). CDR3 coding DNA: TGTGCCAGCAGCACGGGGGGGAGTGAAGAGACCCAGTACTTC. Amino acid sequence: CASSTGGSEETQYF.

This clonotype was seen ten or more times. This rearrangement joins TRBV28 to TRBJ1-6; TRBD1 is a possible D gene (5 bases). This CDR3 is 14 amino acids long. V gave up 5 bases and J gave up 5 bases, with 10 bases separating them. Per the germline V gene, CDR1 is MDHEN and CDR2 is SYDVKM. The CDR3 nucleotides are TGTGCCAGCAGTATCACAGGTGATAATTCACCCCTCCACTTT. Translation: CASSITGDNSPLHF.

This clonotype was seen many times. The genes are TRBV12-3 or TRBV12-4 and TRBJ2-1; D unresolved. V was shortened by 0 bases and J by 0 bases, with 6 bases between the two germline ends. The length of the CDR3 is 15 residues. The CDR3 nucleotides are TGTGCCAGCAGTTTAGCACTACGCTCCTACAATGAGCAGTTCTTC. The encoded protein is CASSLALRSYNEQFF.

The chain links TRBV7-2 to TRBJ2-5; D may be TRBD1 (5 bases). This CDR3 region has 13 residues. The V gene's germline CDR1 is SGHTA and CDR2 FQGNSA. Trimming cost V 1 base and J 6 bases, with 9 bases left between them. The CDR3 DNA sequence: TGTGCCAGCAGCTTAGACGCGGACAAGACCCAGTACTTC. This gives the protein CASSLDADKTQYF.

The sample holds many counts of this clonotype. The V and J genes are TRBV28 and TRBJ2-1, with 8 bases aligning to TRBD2. Germline V CDR1 and CDR2: MDHEN, SYDVKM. The CDR3 contains 14 residues. J gave up 15 bases and V 3 bases, and 13 bases lay outside the gene matches. The DNA of the CDR3 is TGTGCCAGCAGTTTCCGACTAGCGCTCGCAGGAACGTTCTTC. It yields the protein CASSFRLALAGTFF.

This clonotype was seen many times. This chain joins TRBV5-1 and TRBJ1-4; D remains ambiguous. CDR3 length: 13 residues. Germline CDR1 is SGHRS and CDR2 is YFSETQ. With 0 bases removed from V and 8 bases from J, the gap between germline ends came to 8 bases. CDR3 nucleotide sequence: TGCGCCAGCAGCTTGGACGGGGTGGAAAAACTGTTTTTT. Translation: CASSLDGVEKLFF.

Ten or more counts support this clonotype. This chain connects TRBV12-3 or TRBV12-4 to TRBJ1-1; TRBD1 agrees at 8 bases. The CDR3 spans 14 residues. With V trimmed by 5 bases and J by 7 bases, 9 bases remained unmatched. The CDR3 loop is CASSDSGGWSEAFF. The CDR3 DNA reads TGTGCCAGCAGTGACTCAGGGGGCTGGAGTGAAGCTTTCTTT.

V usage is TRBV7-9 and J usage is TRBJ2-1, with TRBD1 identical over 8 bases. The CDR3 has 14 residues. The J segment lost 10 bases and the V segment lost 5 bases, leaving 10 bases of the junction unmatched. Germline CDR1 and CDR2: SEHNR and FQNEAQ (reference sequence). CDR3 sequence reads: CASSPQGGYREQFF. For the CDR3, the DNA is TGTGCCAGCAGCCCACAGGGGGGCTACCGGGAGCAGTTCTTC. The complete variable domain, with remaining parts taken from reference TRBV7-9 and TRBJ2-1, reads DTGVSQNPRHKITKRGQNVTFRCDPISEHNRLYWYRQTLGQGPEFLTYFQNEAQLEKSRLLSDRFSAERPKGSFSTLEIQRTEQGDSAMYLCASSPQGGYREQFFGPGTRLTVL.

This clonotype was seen repeatedly, ten times or more. This chain connects TRBV30 to TRBJ1-6; the D gene is possibly TRBD1 (5 bases). From germline, CDR1 is GTSNPN and CDR2 SVGIG (reference sequence). The CDR3 has 12 residues. V shed 0 bases and J shed 11 bases, with 8 bases lying between them. In DNA form, the CDR3 reads TGTGCCTGGAGTGTAGGGGTGGCACCCCTCCACTTT. The encoded protein is CAWSVGVAPLHF. The full variable domain, rest sourced from reference TRBV30 and TRBJ1-6, is SQTIHQWPATLVQPVGSPLSLECTVEGTSNPNLYWYRQAAGRGLQLLFYSVGIGQISSEVPQNLSASRPQDRQFILSSKKLLLSDSGFYLCAWSVGVAPLHFGNGTRLTVT.

This clonotype came up a few times. The V call is TRBV20-1, the J call TRBJ2-7, with 12 bases matching TRBD1. This CDR3 spans 15 amino acids. With V trimmed by 1 base and J by 6 bases, 7 bases remained unmatched. CDR1 DFQATT and CDR2 SNEGSKA come from the germline V gene (reference sequence). The CDR3 DNA is TGCAGTGCTAGAGTTCCCGGGACAGGGGGCAGCGAGCAGTACTTC. Residues: CSARVPGTGGSEQYF.

The chain carries TRBV5-4 and TRBJ1-1; D possibly corresponds to TRBD1 (5 bases). The germline V gene encodes CDR1 SGHNT and CDR2 YYREEE (reference sequence). The length of the CDR3 is 13 residues. The germline V and J ends were trimmed by 1 base and 4 bases, with 8 bases remaining between them. The CDR3: CASSLMGGTEAFF. CDR3 DNA: TGTGCCAGCAGCTTGATGGGGGGCACTGAAGCTTTCTTT.

Many counts were recorded for this clonotype. V is TRBV12-3 or TRBV12-4 and J is TRBJ2-3; no definite D call. This CDR3 is 15 amino acids long. Trimming stripped 3 bases from V and 3 bases from J, with 13 bases between. DNA of the CDR3: TGTGCCAGCAGTTTCTTAGGGAATCCGACAGATACGCAGTATTTT. Translated: CASSFLGNPTDTQYF.

This clonotype was recorded many times. The chain links TRBV7-8 to TRBJ2-3; possibly TRBD1 or TRBD2 for D (6 bases each). Germline V gives CDR1 SGHVS, CDR2 FQNEAQ. The CDR3 is 18 amino acids. V was clipped by 5 bases and J by 2 bases, with 23 bases between them. The CDR3: CASSKSRGWDFPTDTQYF. For the CDR3, the DNA is TGTGCCAGCAGCAAGTCGAGGGGGTGGGACTTTCCCACAGATACGCAGTATTTT. Complete variable domain (other parts from reference TRBV7-8 and TRBJ2-3): GAGVSQSPRYKVAKRGQDVALRCDPISGHVSLFWYQQALGQGPEFLTYFQNEAQLDKSGLPSDRFFAERPEGSVSTLKIQRTQQEDSAVYLCASSKSRGWDFPTDTQYFGPGTRLTVL.

V gene TRBV14 combines with J gene TRBJ2-7; D uncertain. CDR1 and CDR2 (germline): SGHDN, FVKESK. The CDR3 runs to 14 residues. V lost 8 bases to trimming and J lost 4 bases, with 18 bases between them. The CDR3 region has the DNA TGTGCCAGCGGACCACCTTCCCCCTGGTACGAGCAGTACTTC. It translates to CASGPPSPWYEQYF.

This clonotype occurred a few times. The chain is built from TRBV7-2 and TRBJ2-3; 7 bases line up with TRBD2. Germline lookup yields CDR1 SGHTA and CDR2 FQGNSA. The junction had 6 bases not matched to a gene; V was cut back by 2 bases and J by 4 bases. There are 15 residues in the CDR3. CDR3 in amino acids: CASSLSSGVSDTQYF. DNA for the CDR3: TGTGCCAGCAGCTTATCTAGCGGTGTTTCAGATACGCAGTATTTT.

In this sample, this clonotype turned up many times. V and J are TRBV28 and TRBJ2-2; D gene ambiguous. Germline CDR1 and CDR2: MDHEN and SYDVKM. CDR3 length: 12 residues. V lost 6 bases and J lost 7, with 9 bases in between. The DNA for the CDR3 is TGTGCCAGCAGCTCGAGGTACGGGGAGCTGTTTTTT. The encoded protein is CASSSRYGELFF.

Turning to this clonotype: The DNA is omitted, as the CDR3 cannot be located on it reliably, and the CDR3 follows TCRdb's listing. The chain joins TRBV11-2 to TRBJ2-7; no DNA check was done on the table's D call, TRBD2. Ends included, the CDR3 has 20 residues. In germline, CDR1 is SGHAT, CDR2 FQNNGV. CDR3 residues: CASSFYICSASRDTAYEQYF.

This clonotype was seen at least ten times. V and J are TRBV6-5 and TRBJ2-7; the D gene is possibly TRBD1 (5 bases). The CDR3 is made up of 19 amino acids. In germline, CDR1 is MNHEY, CDR2 SVGAGI. Between the trimmed V and J ends, which lost 0 bases and 0 bases, there was a span of 21 bases. CDR3 in DNA: TGTGCCAGCAGTTACTCGCTGTCCTTCAGGGTCCGGAGCTCCTACGAGCAGTACTTC. It translates to CASSYSLSFRVRSSYEQYF.

Ten or more counts support this clonotype. The chain recombines TRBV6-2 or TRBV6-3 with TRBJ1-2; 8 bases are shared with TRBD1. The CDR3 is 13 residues long. Germline-derived CDR1 and CDR2 are MNHEY and SVGEGT. With V trimmed by 5 bases and J by 3 bases, 2 bases remained unmatched. CDR3 in DNA: TGTGCCAGCAGTCTACAGGGGGACTATGGCTACACCTTC. As protein: CASSLQGDYGYTF.

This clonotype was observed many times. The chain uses TRBV30 and TRBJ2-2; TRBD1 matches 9 bases. The CDR3 covers 16 residues. The junction had 11 bases not matched to a gene; V was cut back by 3 bases and J by 6 bases. Germline V CDR1 and CDR2: GTSNPN, SVGIG (reference sequence). The CDR3 region is CAWSNPSTGGAGELFF. For the CDR3, the DNA is TGTGCCTGGAGCAATCCGTCGACAGGGGGGGCCGGGGAGCTGTTTTTT.

This clonotype was detected ten times or more. The chain uses TRBV20-1 and TRBJ1-1; TRBD1 aligns across 7 bases. CDR3 size: 13 residues. Germline V gene sequence: CDR1 DFQATT, CDR2 SNEGSKA (reference sequence). The junction had 4 bases not matched to a gene; V was cut back by 5 bases and J by 1 base. CDR3 coding DNA: TGCAGTGCTTCCCGGACAGGGAACACTGAAGCTTTCTTT. This sequence encodes CSASRTGNTEAFF.

This clonotype was seen at least ten times. The chain employs TRBV18 and TRBJ2-3; D not resolved. This CDR3 is 11 amino acids long. Germline CDR1 reads KGHSH; CDR2 reads LQKENI. The V and J ends lost 5 bases and 2 bases respectively, with 2 bases between them. The CDR3 coding sequence is TGTGCCAGCTCAGCCACAGATACGCAGTATTTT. It translates to CASSATDTQYF.

This clonotype was detected ten times or more. The chain uses TRBV28 and TRBJ2-7; D ambiguous. Germline CDR1 MDHEN, CDR2 SYDVKM. This CDR3 is built from 16 residues. The ends were cut back, 1 base at V and 0 bases at J, with 13 bases in the middle. The DNA for the CDR3 is TGTGCCAGCAGTTTATCTGCGGATAAACTCTCCTACGAGCAGTACTTC. Translated, it gives CASSLSADKLSYEQYF.

This clonotype was observed a few times. The V gene is TRBV29-1, the J gene TRBJ2-7; D might be TRBD1 (6 bases). CDR1 is SQVTM, CDR2 ANQGSEA, per germline. This CDR3 region has 14 residues. With 4 bases removed from V and 5 bases from J, the gap between germline ends came to 18 bases. The CDR3 sequence: CSVVIAGAGHEQYF. The CDR3 bases are TGCAGCGTTGTAATCGCAGGGGCCGGCCACGAGCAGTACTTC.

In its sample, this clonotype was seen many times. The chain recombines TRBV4-3 with TRBJ2-5; D is uncertain. Trimming left V 4 bases short and J 0 bases short, with 6 bases between. The CDR3 has 13 amino acids. The V gene's germline CDR1 is LGHNA and CDR2 YSLEER. CDR3 protein: CASSRDHQETQYF. CDR3 sequence (DNA): TGCGCCAGCAGCCGGGATCACCAAGAGACCCAGTACTTC.

This clonotype was counted many times. The rearrangement uses TRBV7-3 and TRBJ2-6; perhaps TRBD1 as D (6 bases). Germline V CDR1 and CDR2: SGHTA, FQGTGA. V lost 5 bases to trimming and J lost 2 bases, with 13 bases between them. The CDR3 loop spans 16 amino acids. CDR3 bases: TGTGCCAGCAGCCCCCAGGGGCACGCTGGGGCCAACGTCCTGACTTTC. This codes for CASSPQGHAGANVLTF.

The V gene is TRBV3-1, the J gene TRBJ2-3; perhaps TRBD2 as D (5 bases). The germline V and J ends were trimmed by 1 base and 0 bases, with 11 bases remaining between them. The germline gives CDR1 LGHDT, CDR2 YNNKEL (reference sequence). The CDR3 is 16 amino acids. The CDR3 DNA reads TGTGCCAGCAGCCAAGTATTAGCGCCAAGCACAGATACGCAGTATTTT. Amino acid sequence: CASSQVLAPSTDTQYF.

This clonotype was counted many times. The rearrangement links TRBV30 to TRBJ2-7; possible D gene TRBD1, 6 bases. The CDR3 contains 12 residues. Trimming removed 0 bases from V and 5 bases from J, with 8 bases in between. In germline, CDR1 is GTSNPN, CDR2 SVGIG (reference sequence). CDR3 residues: CAWSVEGDEQYF. CDR3 nucleotides: TGTGCCTGGAGTGTTGAGGGGGACGAGCAGTACTTC.